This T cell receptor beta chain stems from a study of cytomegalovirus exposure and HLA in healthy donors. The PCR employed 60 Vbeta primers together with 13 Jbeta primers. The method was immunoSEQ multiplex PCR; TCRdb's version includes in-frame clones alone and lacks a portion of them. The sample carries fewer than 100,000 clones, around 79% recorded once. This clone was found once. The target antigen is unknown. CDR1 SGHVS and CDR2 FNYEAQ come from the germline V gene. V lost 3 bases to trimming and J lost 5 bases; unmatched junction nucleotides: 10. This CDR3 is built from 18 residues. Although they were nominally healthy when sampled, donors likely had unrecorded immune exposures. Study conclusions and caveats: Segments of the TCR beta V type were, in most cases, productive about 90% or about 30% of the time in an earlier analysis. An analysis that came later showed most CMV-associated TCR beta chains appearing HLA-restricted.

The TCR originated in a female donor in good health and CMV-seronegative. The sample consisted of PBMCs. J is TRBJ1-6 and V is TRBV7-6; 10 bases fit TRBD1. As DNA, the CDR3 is TGTGCCAGCAGCTTCGAACCCCGGGACAGGGGACATAATTCACCCCTCCACTTT. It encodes CASSFEPRDRGHNSPLHF.